The rows below give T cell receptor beta chains drawn from one sample of a study of blood T cells in healthy people across ages. TCRdb re-called the 5' RACE reads with MiXCR, one entry per CDR3 protein. The table includes 700,000 to 850,000 distinct CDR3 sequences, around 36% detected once. Source material: blood. The receptors stem from a man between 18 and 35 years old in good health. CDR3s leave out the opening cysteine and the closing phenylalanine or tryptophan. Clone size is not always given. Where it is, it says once, few, many or a class for expanded clones.

TRBJ2-3	many	TRBV10-3	ASARGDTSTDTQY
TRBJ1-4	few	TRBV12-3/TRBV12-4	ASSLERPTNEKLF
TRBJ1-1	NA	TRBV20-1	SAGGGGRARTEAF
TRBJ2-7	few	TRBV4-3	ASSQDYSGSSYEQY
TRBJ2-2	NA	TRBV12-3/TRBV12-4	ASSPGFGELF
TRBJ1-1	NA	TRBV4-1	ASSQAPHTEAF
TRBJ1-5	NA	TRBV27	ASSLYPPSNQPQH
TRBJ2-1	NA	TRBV9	ASSDGTSGGLSSYNEQF
TRBJ1-4	few	TRBV7-2	ASSLVSVNEKLF
TRBJ2-5	few	TRBV14	ASSRYRRETQY
TRBJ1-2	NA	TRBV7-9	ASSKQAIYGYT
TRBJ2-5	NA	TRBV12-3/TRBV12-4	ASSFRAGGNNEQY
TRBJ2-1	NA	TRBV6-5	ASSYDPSGYNEQF
TRBJ1-4	NA	TRBV15	ATSRAAGSTNEKLF
TRBJ1-1	few	TRBV6-5	ASSRGTSEAF
TRBJ1-2	NA	TRBV7-2	ASSLEGRAYGYT
TRBJ2-4	NA	TRBV20-1	SARNRRNIQY
TRBJ2-1	NA	TRBV12-3/TRBV12-4	ASSFNPAGAGHNEQF